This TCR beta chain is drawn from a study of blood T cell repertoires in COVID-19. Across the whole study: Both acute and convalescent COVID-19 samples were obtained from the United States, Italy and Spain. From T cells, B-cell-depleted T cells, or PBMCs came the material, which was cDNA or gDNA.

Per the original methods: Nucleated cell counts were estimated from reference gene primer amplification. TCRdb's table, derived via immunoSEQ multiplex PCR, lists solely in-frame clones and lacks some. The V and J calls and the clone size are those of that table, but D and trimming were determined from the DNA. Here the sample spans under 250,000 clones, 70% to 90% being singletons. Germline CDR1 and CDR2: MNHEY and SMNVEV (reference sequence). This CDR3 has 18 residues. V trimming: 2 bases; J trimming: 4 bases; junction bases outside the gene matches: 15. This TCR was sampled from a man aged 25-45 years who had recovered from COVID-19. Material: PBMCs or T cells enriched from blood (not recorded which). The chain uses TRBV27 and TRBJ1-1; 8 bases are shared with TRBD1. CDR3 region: CASSLTMHRGGFGTEAFF. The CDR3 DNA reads TGTGCCAGCAGTTTAACGATGCACAGGGGGGGCTTCGGCACTGAAGCTTTCTTT.